This T cell receptor beta chain was captured in a study of cytomegalovirus exposure and HLA in healthy donors. Study-wide points: Some V segments could not be told apart, so they were left out, TRBV6-2 and TRBV6-3 among them. It was 160 or so TCR beta chains that were listed as cytomegalovirus-associated. TCR beta V- and J-gene trimming was later associated with a missense DCLRE1C variant.

Points on this clone: What it binds is not known.

The study ran its PCR with 60 Vbeta and 13 Jbeta primers. Using immunoSEQ multiplex PCR, the repertoire was profiled, and TCRdb retains in-frame clones only, with some absent. The sample consists of over 200,000 clones, about three quarters of them appearing once. Trimming left V 3 bases short and J 2 bases short, with 8 bases between. CDR3 length equals 15 residues. The V gene's germline CDR1 is SGHDN and CDR2 FVKESK. The J gene is TRBJ1-6, the V gene TRBV14; D is uncertain. This TCR was recovered from a woman aged 60 to 75 in good health and CMV-seropositive. Sequencing was carried out using PBMCs. CDR3 coding DNA: TGTGCCAGCAGCCAGGGGAGTACCTATAATTCACCCCTCCACTTT. Translated: CASSQGSTYNSPLHF.